One sample yielded the 19 T cell receptor beta chains listed below, sequenced in a study of blood T cell repertoires in COVID-19. Profiling relied on immunoSEQ multiplex PCR, and the TCRdb table lists in-frame clones only, not all of them. The table records under 350,000 clones, 70% to 90% of them present only once. The sample comprised peripheral blood. The source of these receptors is a man between 65 and 80 years old with acute or convalescent COVID-19.

The gene calls are TRBV18 and TRBJ1-1; weak D call: TRBD1 (6 bases). Trimming removed 1 base from V and 12 bases from J, with 18 bases in between. Germline assignment: CDR1 KGHSH and CDR2 LQKENI. The CDR3 covers 14 residues. The CDR3 loop reads CASSPQDRRGDPFF. For the CDR3, the DNA is TGTGCCAGCTCACCACAGGACAGACGTGGTGACCCTTTCTTT.

The V gene is TRBV6-6, the J gene TRBJ2-5, with D maybe TRBD2 (5 bases). The length of the CDR3 is 16 residues. Germline CDR1 and CDR2: MNHNY and SVGAGI (reference sequence). V lost 2 bases and J 5 bases, leaving 18 bases between the germline ends. The CDR3, as DNA: TGTGCCAGCAGTTACCAGGTAGTCCCCACGGGGGAGACCCAGTACTTC. This sequence encodes CASSYQVVPTGETQYF.

This clone was seen just once. This sequence joins TRBV29-1 and TRBJ2-6; D is undetermined. The CDR3 consists of 13 residues. The germline CDR1 and CDR2 sequences are SQVTM and ANQGSEA. V was cut by 4 bases and J by 2 bases, with 6 bases left in between. The CDR3, as DNA: TGCAGCGTTGCCTTCGCTGGGGCCAACGTCCTGACTTTC. It codes for CSVAFAGANVLTF.

The V call is TRBV12-3 or TRBV12-4, the J call TRBJ1-4, with a tentative D call TRBD1 (6 bases). Between the trimmed V and J ends, which lost 4 bases and 4 bases, there was a span of 7 bases. The CDR3 covers 13 residues. The CDR3 sequence: CASSYRVNEKLFF. In DNA, the CDR3 is TGTGCCAGCAGTTACAGGGTTAATGAAAAACTGTTTTTT.

This clone was counted a few times. V is TRBV3-1 (or the pseudogene TRBV3-2) and J is TRBJ2-7; TRBD1 matches at 7 bases. V was pared by 5 bases and J by 5 bases, with 0 bases of the junction left unmatched. The germline CDR1 and CDR2 sequences are LGHDT and YNNKEL (reference sequence). The CDR3 length is 11 residues. The CDR3 is CASSGTDEQYF. The CDR3 nucleotides are TGTGCCAGCAGCGGGACAGACGAGCAGTACTTC.

This sequence joins TRBV6-5 and TRBJ2-6; D gene ambiguous. Germline CDR1 is MNHEY and CDR2 is SVGAGI. The V end lost 6 bases, the J end lost 0 bases, and 6 bases lay between the germline ends. This CDR3 has 14 residues. The CDR3 nucleotides read TGTGCCAGCAGCGCGCTCTCTGGGGCCAACGTCCTGACTTTC. Amino acids: CASSALSGANVLTF.

This chain joins TRBV18 and TRBJ2-6; TRBD1 is a possible D gene (5 bases). Looked up from germline, CDR1 is KGHSH and CDR2 is LQKENI. With 4 bases removed from V and 1 base from J, the gap between germline ends came to 14 bases. The CDR3 loop spans 17 amino acids. CDR3 region: CASSLSGSGSGANVLTF. In DNA form, the CDR3 reads TGTGCCAGCTCACTCTCAGGGTCAGGGTCTGGGGCCAACGTCCTGACTTTC.

The chain is built from TRBV7-2 and TRBJ2-3; 7 bases are a match to TRBD2. The V segment lost 5 bases and the J segment 0 bases; nucleotides outside the gene matches: 5. The CDR3 runs to 15 residues. Germline V lookup: CDR1 SGHTA, CDR2 FQGNSA. The chain's CDR3 is CASSRGGGSTDTQYF. The CDR3 nucleotides are TGTGCCAGCAGCCGGGGCGGGGGAAGCACAGATACGCAGTATTTT. The variable domain in full, completed from reference TRBV7-2 and TRBJ2-3, reads GAGVSQSPSNKVTEKGKDVELRCDPISGHTALYWYRQSLGQGLEFLIYFQGNSAPDKSGLPSDRFSAERTGGSVSTLTIQRTQQEDSAVYLCASSRGGGSTDTQYFGPGTRLTVL.

This clone was counted a single time. This chain links TRBV3-1 (or the pseudogene TRBV3-2) with TRBJ2-5, with D possibly matching TRBD1 (6 bases). The germline V gene has CDR1 LGHDT and CDR2 YNNKEL (reference sequence). CDR3 length: 13 residues. Trimming removed 4 bases at V and 5 bases at J, with 11 bases between. The DNA of the CDR3 is TGTGCCAGCAGCCTTCTAAGGGGGGAGACCCAGTACTTC. Protein sequence: CASSLLRGETQYF.

The rearrangement joins TRBV4-2 to TRBJ2-4, with 7 bases identical to TRBD1. This CDR3 region has 15 residues. The V and J ends lost 1 base and 5 bases, in that order; junction bases with no gene match: 5. Looked up from germline, CDR1 is LGHNA and CDR2 is YNFKEQ. The CDR3 nucleotides are TGTGCCAGCAGCCAAGGAGACAGGGACCAAAACATTCAGTACTTC. Translation: CASSQGDRDQNIQYF.

This clone turned up a few times. The junction departs from the called germline gene at one end, perhaps through a read error. Written as DNA, the CDR3 is TGTGCCAGCAGCCTAGCCGCTATGGTTGCAGATACGCAGTATTTT. Encoded protein: CASSLAAMVADTQYF. This chain connects TRBV7-8 to TRBJ2-3, with D tentatively TRBD2 (5 bases). CDR1 is SGHVS, CDR2 FQNEAQ, per germline. The CDR3 runs to 15 residues. Combining the CDR3 with reference TRBV7-8 and TRBJ2-3 gives the whole variable domain GAGVSQSPRYKVAKRGQDVALRCDPISGHVSLFWYQQALGQGPEFLTYFQNEAQLDKSGLPSDRFFAERPEGSVSTLKIQRTQQEDSAVYLCASSLAAMVADTQYFGPGTRLTVL.

This rearrangement joins TRBV7-9 to TRBJ1-6; D remains unclear. Trimming stripped 0 bases from V and 8 bases from J, with 5 bases between. Germline V gene sequence: CDR1 SEHNR, CDR2 FQNEAQ (reference sequence). The length of the CDR3 is 13 residues. CDR3 sequence (DNA): TGTGCCAGCAGCTTAGCCCAGGATTCACCCCTCCACTTT. This codes for CASSLAQDSPLHF.

V is TRBV7-9 and J is TRBJ2-7; 7 positions match TRBD1. Germline assignment: CDR1 SEHNR and CDR2 FQNEAQ (reference sequence). V lost 5 bases and J lost 0; bases outside the gene matches: 10. This CDR3 is 16 amino acids long. The CDR3 DNA reads TGTGCCAGCAGCCACCTAGGACAGGACCTCTCCTACGAGCAGTACTTC. Protein product: CASSHLGQDLSYEQYF.

V is TRBV6-5 and J is TRBJ1-2; no definite D call. The V gene's germline CDR1 is MNHEY and CDR2 SVGAGI. Trimming took off 2 bases at V and 2 bases at J, with 9 bases between the two ends. The CDR3 is made up of 14 amino acids. Here the CDR3 DNA reads TGTGCCAGCAGTTACGGGCAGAGAAACTATGGCTACACCTTC. Its protein product is CASSYGQRNYGYTF.

The chain recombines TRBV27 with TRBJ2-5; D is uncertain. There are 15 residues in the CDR3. Trimming took 5 bases from V and 1 from J, leaving 14 bases between them. Per germline, CDR1 MNHEY and CDR2 SMNVEV (reference sequence). CDR3 residues: CASSIRLASQETQYF. The CDR3 nucleotides are TGTGCCAGCAGTATTAGGTTAGCCTCCCAAGAGACCCAGTACTTC.

Written as DNA, the CDR3 is TGTGCCAGTAGTATGTGGCCCGGCACAGATACGCAGTATTTT. Amino acid sequence: CASSMWPGTDTQYF. The chain carries TRBV19 and TRBJ2-3; D is uncertain. This CDR3 region has 14 residues. V was pared by 3 bases and J by 1 base, with 8 bases between. Germline CDR1 is LNHDA and CDR2 is SQIVND (reference sequence).

The genes are TRBV7-2 and TRBJ2-3; D not resolved. CDR3 length: 15 residues. V lost 1 base and J 0 bases, leaving 8 bases between the germline ends. Germline CDR1 SGHTA, CDR2 FQGNSA. CDR3 sequence reads: CASSLGPDSTDTQYF. Here the CDR3 DNA reads TGTGCCAGCAGCTTAGGTCCAGATAGCACAGATACGCAGTATTTT.

The rearrangement joins TRBV7-2 to TRBJ1-1; 7 bases map to TRBD1. CDR1 is SGHTA and CDR2 is FQGNSA in the germline V gene. The V gene end was trimmed by 5 bases and the J gene end by 10 bases; junction bases not matched to a gene: 10. The CDR3 extends over 13 amino acids. The CDR3 protein is CASSPQGVSGAFF. The CDR3, as DNA: TGTGCCAGCAGCCCCCAGGGGGTGTCGGGAGCTTTCTTT.

This sequence joins TRBV7-8 and TRBJ2-3; D remains unclear. This CDR3 is built from 12 residues. Germline CDR1 is SGHVS and CDR2 is FQNEAQ. V shed 2 bases and J shed 6 bases, with 6 bases lying between them. The CDR3 here is CASSLSGDTQYF. Here the CDR3 DNA reads TGTGCCAGCAGCTTATCCGGGGATACGCAGTATTTT. Together with reference TRBV7-8 and TRBJ2-3, the CDR3 gives the full variable domain: GAGVSQSPRYKVAKRGQDVALRCDPISGHVSLFWYQQALGQGPEFLTYFQNEAQLDKSGLPSDRFFAERPEGSVSTLKIQRTQQEDSAVYLCASSLSGDTQYFGPGTRLTVL.